The 15 T cell receptor beta chains below come from one sample, sequenced in a study of cytomegalovirus exposure and HLA in healthy donors (dated by TCRdb to about 2017). Libraries were prepared through the immunoSEQ multiplex PCR assay. The multiplex PCR relied on a mix of 60 forward primers for TCR Vbeta segments and 13 reverse primers for TCR Jbeta segments. TCRdb retrieved this table from immuneACCESS and kept in-frame rearrangements only. Not all clones are present; in checked studies, unresolved V genes account for under half, and no reason is known for the remainder. The sample contains 150,000 to 200,000 clones, roughly 80% of them found a single time. The ten largest account for 2.5% to 3.5% of the sample. Sequencing used PBMCs. All receptors come from a female donor in good health and CMV-seronegative.

The rearrangement joins TRBV9 to TRBJ2-2; TRBD2 might be the D (6 bases). Germline V gene lookup returns CDR1 SGDLS and CDR2 YYNGEE. V was trimmed by 0 bases and J by 6 bases, leaving 12 bases between them. The CDR3 has 15 residues. The CDR3 is CASSVGGTEAGELFF. CDR3 nucleotides: TGTGCCAGCAGCGTAGGCGGGACGGAGGCCGGGGAGCTGTTTTTT.

This rearrangement joins TRBV28 to TRBJ1-5; 9 nucleotides agree with TRBD1. Germline V gene sequence: CDR1 MDHEN, CDR2 SYDVKM. The CDR3 sequence is 14 residues long. J lost 5 bases, V lost 4 bases, and 3 bases had no gene match. For the CDR3, the DNA is TGTGCCAGCAGTTCCCGGACAGGGGATCAGCCCCAGCATTTT. Its protein is CASSSRTGDQPQHF.

The gene calls are TRBV6-1 and TRBJ1-1, with D perhaps TRBD1 (6 bases). The CDR3 has 14 amino acids. Germline V gene lookup returns CDR1 MNHNS and CDR2 SASEGT. V dropped 6 bases and J dropped 0 bases, with 11 bases sitting between them. DNA for the CDR3: TGTGCCAGCAGACGGGACACCTTGAACACTGAAGCTTTCTTT. This translates into CASRRDTLNTEAFF.

This chain links TRBV10-3 with TRBJ1-6; no clear D. This CDR3 region has 12 residues. V lost 4 bases, J lost 5 bases, and 3 bases lay in between. CDR1 and CDR2 (germline): ENHRY, SYGVKD. The CDR3 DNA is TGTGCCATCAGTGCTAATAATTCACCCCTCCACTTT. This sequence encodes CAISANNSPLHF.

The J gene is TRBJ2-2, the V gene TRBV5-6; D is perhaps TRBD1 (5 bases). The CDR3 sequence is 16 residues long. V was shortened by 3 bases and J by 0 bases, with 12 bases between the two germline ends. Germline-derived CDR1 and CDR2 are SGHDT and YYEEEE. This chain's CDR3 is CASSSLDSTNTGELFF. In DNA form, the CDR3 reads TGTGCCAGCAGCTCTCTAGACAGCACGAACACCGGGGAGCTGTTTTTT.

The rearrangement uses TRBV29-1 and TRBJ2-7; 7 bases line up with TRBD1. Per germline, CDR1 SQVTM and CDR2 ANQGSEA. The CDR3 is 13 residues long. V lost 7 bases and J lost 0; bases outside the gene matches: 6. The CDR3 is CSARTGSSYEQYF. The CDR3 region has the DNA TGCAGCGCCCGGACAGGAAGCTCCTACGAGCAGTACTTC.

The CDR3 spells CASSLGSVNTEAFF. In DNA form, the CDR3 reads TGCGCCAGCAGCTTGGGGTCAGTGAACACTGAAGCTTTCTTT. This chain uses TRBV5-1 with TRBJ1-1; D remains ambiguous. Trimming cost V 0 bases and J 0 bases, with 6 bases left between them. Looked up from germline, CDR1 is SGHRS and CDR2 is YFSETQ. This CDR3 has 14 residues.

The chain links TRBV2 to TRBJ2-7; D may be TRBD2 (5 bases). The length of the CDR3 is 13 residues. V shed 5 bases and J shed 2 bases, with 10 bases lying between them. Looked up from germline, CDR1 is SNHLY and CDR2 is FYNNEI. The CDR3, as DNA: TGTGCCAGCAGTTGGTGGGAGACCTACGAGCAGTACTTC. Encoded protein: CASSWWETYEQYF. Full variable domain (rest looked up from reference TRBV2 and TRBJ2-7): EPEVTQTPSHQVTQMGQEVILRCVPISNHLYFYWYRQILGQKVEFLVSFYNNEISEKSEIFDDQFSVERPDGSNFTLKIRSTKLEDSAMYFCASSWWETYEQYFGPGTRLTVT.

Written as DNA, the CDR3 is TGTGCCAGCAGTTCTCATAAAACAGGGGGAACCGGGGAGCTGTTTTTT. Translated: CASSSHKTGGTGELFF. This rearrangement joins TRBV5-8 to TRBJ2-2, with TRBD1 matching 8 bases. Germline CDR1 and CDR2: SGHTS and YDEGEE. The CDR3 length is 16 residues. The V gene end was trimmed by 5 bases and the J gene end by 5 bases; junction bases not matched to a gene: 11.

This clone was observed a handful of times. The chain joins TRBV28 to TRBJ1-1; 7 bases fit TRBD1. Germline CDR1 and CDR2: MDHEN and SYDVKM. V lost 1 base, J lost 6 bases, and 11 bases stayed unmatched. CDR3 length equals 16 residues. The CDR3 DNA reads TGTGCCAGCAGTTTATTGGGAGACAGGGCGCACCCTGAAGCTTTCTTT. Protein: CASSLLGDRAHPEAFF.

V is TRBV7-3 and J is TRBJ1-6; 7 bases match TRBD1. The CDR3 contains 14 residues. The J segment lost 7 bases and the V segment lost 5 bases, leaving 5 bases of the junction unmatched. CDR1 and CDR2 (germline): SGHTA, FQGTGA. The CDR3 spells CASSQTGRNSPLHF. The CDR3, as DNA: TGTGCCAGCAGCCAGACAGGGCGGAATTCACCCCTCCACTTT.

V is TRBV2 and J is TRBJ1-3; the D is unclear. The CDR3 contains 14 residues. CDR1 and CDR2 from the germline V gene are SNHLY and FYNNEI. Trimming stripped 3 bases from V and 0 bases from J, with 6 bases between. This chain's CDR3 is CASSEEISGNTIYF. In DNA form, the CDR3 reads TGTGCCAGCAGTGAGGAGATCTCTGGAAACACCATATATTTT.

The chain combines TRBV4-3 with TRBJ2-3; 11 nucleotides agree with TRBD2. Losses at the gene ends were 1 base for V and 2 bases for J; bases not matched to a gene: 8. Per germline, CDR1 LGHNA and CDR2 YSLEER. The CDR3 consists of 18 residues. The CDR3 region is CASSQVKLAGDHTDTQYF. The CDR3 bases are TGCGCCAGCAGCCAAGTTAAACTAGCGGGGGATCACACAGATACGCAGTATTTT.

This chain links TRBV15 with TRBJ1-1; unclear D gene. Germline CDR1 reads LNHNV; CDR2 reads YYDKDF (reference sequence). V dropped 0 bases and J dropped 4 bases, with 6 bases sitting between them. The CDR3 runs 13 residues. CDR3 region: CATSRDRVTEAFF. The DNA for the CDR3 is TGTGCCACCAGCAGAGATCGGGTCACTGAAGCTTTCTTT.

The J gene is TRBJ2-2, the V gene TRBV28; TRBD1 matches 7 bases. This CDR3 comprises 15 residues. CDR1 is MDHEN and CDR2 is SYDVKM in the germline V gene. V lost 5 bases, J lost 5 bases, and 8 bases stayed unmatched. DNA of the CDR3: TGTGCCAGCAGTCCGACAGGGAGAAGGACCGGGGAGCTGTTTTTT. Translated: CASSPTGRRTGELFF.